One and the same sample provided the 20 T cell receptor beta chains below, sequenced in a study of OX40 agonist ivuxolimab in advanced cancers. Library construction relied on the immunoSEQ multiplex PCR assay. Not all clones reach the TCRdb copy of this immuneACCESS table, which keeps in-frame sequences only. Checked studies attribute under half of the gap to unresolved V genes and leave the rest unexplained. For this sample the table gives tens of thousands of clones, of which approximately 93% were detected only once. The top ten clonotypes cover approximately 20% of the sample. The material was CD4+ or CD8+ T cells sorted from blood, obtained in a trial of the OX40 agonist ivuxolimab. Receptors originate from an adult with an advanced solid tumor such as melanoma, head and neck, liver or kidney cancer.

The rearrangement uses TRBV2 and TRBJ2-3; D remains unclear. CDR3 length: 12 amino acids. The V gene lost 6 bases and the J gene lost 2 bases, with 6 bases spanning the gap. Germline values: CDR1 SNHLY, CDR2 FYNNEI. In DNA, the CDR3 is TGTGCCAGCAGCGCCCCCACAGATACGCAGTATTTT. This encodes CASSAPTDTQYF.

The rearrangement joins TRBV6-1 to TRBJ1-2; perhaps TRBD1 as D (6 bases). This CDR3 is built from 14 residues. Trimming took off 6 bases at V and 0 bases at J, with 11 bases between the two ends. Germline CDR1 reads MNHNS; CDR2 reads SASEGT. The CDR3: CASRETGPNYGYTF. The DNA for the CDR3 is TGTGCCAGCAGAGAGACAGGCCCTAACTATGGCTACACCTTC.

The gene calls are TRBV27 and TRBJ2-3; D not resolved. Germline V gene sequence: CDR1 MNHEY, CDR2 SMNVEV (reference sequence). The CDR3 has 15 residues. V shed 6 bases and J shed 0 bases, with 13 bases lying between them. The chain's CDR3 is CASSRGGFSTDTQYF. CDR3 nucleotide sequence: TGTGCCAGCAGCAGAGGTGGTTTTAGCACAGATACGCAGTATTTT.

The chain carries TRBV5-4 and TRBJ2-3; D may be TRBD2 (6 bases). Germline V lookup: CDR1 SGHNT, CDR2 YYREEE (reference sequence). The length of the CDR3 is 16 residues. V lost 1 base to trimming and J lost 2 bases, with 14 bases between them. DNA of the CDR3: TGTGCCAGCAGCTTGCTCCGGGAGTTATACACAGATACGCAGTATTTT. Its translation is CASSLLRELYTDTQYF.

The rearrangement uses TRBV4-3 and TRBJ1-1; D gene ambiguous. This CDR3 has 13 amino acids. Trimming took 3 bases from V and 0 from J, leaving 5 bases between them. Per the germline V gene, CDR1 is LGHNA and CDR2 is YSLEER. The CDR3 is CASSQELNTEAFF. As DNA, the CDR3 is TGCGCCAGCAGCCAGGAGTTGAACACTGAAGCTTTCTTT.

The rearrangement links TRBV4-3 to TRBJ1-2, with D unresolved. Germline CDR1 and CDR2: LGHNA and YSLEER. The CDR3 spans 14 residues. Trimming removed 0 bases at V and 8 bases at J, with 13 bases between. CDR3 bases: TGCGCCAGCAGCCAAGATCGGGCCCTGCGGGGCTACACCTTC. Its protein is CASSQDRALRGYTF.

The chain employs TRBV6-1 and TRBJ1-1; possibly TRBD1 for D (6 bases). The V end lost 3 bases, the J end lost 11 bases, and 10 bases lay between the germline ends. CDR3 length: 11 residues. Germline values: CDR1 MNHNS, CDR2 SASEGT. CDR3 in amino acids: CASSDIGGAFF. In DNA form, the CDR3 reads TGTGCCAGCAGTGATATAGGGGGTGCTTTCTTT.

The V gene is TRBV6-5, the J gene TRBJ2-7; TRBD2 agrees at 8 bases. The trim removed 10 bases at V and 6 bases at J, leaving 11 bases unmatched. The CDR3 has 13 residues. CDR1 is MNHEY and CDR2 is SVGAGI in the germline V gene. CDR3 nucleotide sequence: TGTGCCACCTCTCCGGGAGGGGAGTCCGAGCAGTACTTC. Protein product: CATSPGGESEQYF.

This clone was detected a few times. The chain uses TRBV6-4 and TRBJ2-7; 7 bases match TRBD2. The CDR3 consists of 15 residues. V shed 2 bases and J 2 bases; nucleotides not matched to a gene: 6. Germline CDR1 reads MRHNA; CDR2 reads SNTAGT. The CDR3 region is CASSDAASGPYEQYF. The DNA for the CDR3 is TGTGCCAGCAGTGACGCGGCTAGCGGCCCCTACGAGCAGTACTTC.

This chain uses TRBV10-3 with TRBJ2-5, with D unresolved. The germline CDR1 and CDR2 sequences are ENHRY and SYGVKD. V was cut by 4 bases and J by 5 bases, with 8 bases left in between. CDR3 length: 12 amino acids. CDR3 nucleotides: TGTGCCATCAGTGCCCCCAGTGAGACCCAGTACTTC. Its protein is CAISAPSETQYF.

This chain joins TRBV6-5 and TRBJ2-7, with D possibly matching TRBD2 (5 bases). This CDR3 comprises 14 residues. Germline V gene lookup returns CDR1 MNHEY and CDR2 SVGAGI. The V gene lost 2 bases and the J gene lost 3 bases, with 11 bases spanning the gap. The CDR3 DNA reads TGTGCCAGCAGTTACCGTGCGGGCGACTACGAGCAGTACTTC. Encoded protein: CASSYRAGDYEQYF.

The chain uses TRBV7-9 and TRBJ2-3, with D possibly matching TRBD1 (6 bases). The germline gives CDR1 SEHNR, CDR2 FQNEAQ (reference sequence). Deletions cut 2 bases from V and 2 bases from J, with 14 bases between. The CDR3 contains 16 residues. The CDR3 here is CASSLSETGLTDTQYF. CDR3 sequence (DNA): TGTGCCAGCAGCTTATCAGAGACAGGCCTCACAGATACGCAGTATTTT.

The rearrangement links TRBV10-2 to TRBJ2-7, with unresolved D. Germline V CDR1 and CDR2: WSHSY, SAAADI. Trimming took 5 bases from V and 2 from J, leaving 16 bases between them. This CDR3 spans 15 amino acids. The DNA of the CDR3 is TGCGCCAGCAGTTTTTTCCCGACGGCGACCTACGAGCAGTACTTC. It translates to CASSFFPTATYEQYF.

V is TRBV9 and J is TRBJ2-3; D not certain. CDR1 SGDLS and CDR2 YYNGEE come from the germline V gene. The CDR3 consists of 17 residues. Trimming pared 3 bases from V and 0 bases from J, leaving 17 bases between. This chain's CDR3 is CASSDDGSSTSTDTQYF. CDR3 nucleotides: TGTGCCAGCAGCGACGATGGCAGCAGTACTAGCACAGATACGCAGTATTTT. The whole variable domain, remainder taken from reference TRBV9 and TRBJ2-3, is DSGVTQTPKHLITATGQRVTLRCSPRSGDLSVYWYQQSLDQGLQFLIQYYNGEERAKGNILERFSAQQFPDLHSELNLSSLELGDSALYFCASSDDGSSTSTDTQYFGPGTRLTVL.

V gene TRBV7-8 combines with J gene TRBJ2-7, with D unclear. Trimming cost V 6 bases and J 2 bases, with 11 bases left between them. This CDR3 is 13 amino acids long. CDR1 is SGHVS, CDR2 FQNEAQ, per germline. The CDR3 DNA sequence: TGTGCCAGCAGGATGACACCAACCTACGAGCAGTACTTC. Translated: CASRMTPTYEQYF.

This chain connects TRBV4-3 to TRBJ2-1; possibly TRBD1 for D (6 bases). CDR1 and CDR2 from the germline V gene are LGHNA and YSLEER. The CDR3 has 16 residues. Deletions cut 0 bases from V and 1 base from J, with 10 bases between. The CDR3: CASSQDQGPSYNEQFF. The DNA of the CDR3 is TGCGCCAGCAGCCAAGATCAGGGGCCATCCTACAATGAGCAGTTCTTC.

The chain joins TRBV6-5 to TRBJ1-1, with a weak D call TRBD1 (5 bases). CDR3 length equals 15 residues. V lost 1 base, J lost 1 base, and 10 bases lay in between. The germline V gene has CDR1 MNHEY and CDR2 SVGAGI. This CDR3 reads CASSYLGARNTEAFF. CDR3 nucleotide sequence: TGTGCCAGCAGTTACTTAGGGGCCCGGAACACTGAAGCTTTCTTT.

The rearrangement joins TRBV19 to TRBJ2-7; 9 bases match TRBD1. CDR1 LNHDA and CDR2 SQIVND come from the germline V gene (reference sequence). The CDR3 extends over 14 amino acids. V was clipped by 5 bases and J by 6 bases; unmatched bases: 8. Here the CDR3 reads CASSPKQGAIEQYF. For the CDR3, the DNA is TGTGCCAGTAGTCCGAAACAGGGGGCGATCGAGCAGTACTTC. Based on the CDR3 plus reference TRBV19 and TRBJ2-7, the full variable domain is DGGITQSPKYLFRKEGQNVTLSCEQNLNHDAMYWYRQDPGQGLRLIYYSQIVNDFQKGDIAEGYSVSREKKESFPLTVTSAQKNPTAFYLCASSPKQGAIEQYFGPGTRLTVT.

This chain joins TRBV4-3 and TRBJ2-2; 13 bases fit TRBD2. The germline V gene encodes CDR1 LGHNA and CDR2 YSLEER. The V segment lost 3 bases and the J segment 6 bases; nucleotides outside the gene matches: 7. The CDR3 covers 17 residues. The CDR3 loop is CASSQVGLAGSAGELFF. The CDR3 DNA follows: TGCGCCAGCAGCCAGGTGGGACTAGCGGGATCGGCCGGGGAGCTGTTTTTT.

The V and J genes are TRBV7-9 and TRBJ2-1, with 8 bases aligning to TRBD1. Trimming at V came to 5 bases and at J to 8 bases, leaving 14 bases not matched to a gene. The length of the CDR3 is 16 residues. From germline, CDR1 is SEHNR and CDR2 FQNEAQ (reference sequence). The CDR3 reads CASSEGGRGPGYEQFF. In DNA form, the CDR3 reads TGTGCCAGCAGCGAAGGTGGCAGGGGGCCCGGGTATGAGCAGTTCTTC.